What follows describes a single T cell receptor beta chain. Germline V gives CDR1 SQVTM, CDR2 ANQGSEA. CDR3 length: 11 amino acids. Original processing methods: Counts of nucleated cells, estimated from reference gene primer amplification, were obtained. The assay was immunoSEQ multiplex PCR, and TCRdb's table has in-frame clones only and misses some. V and J calls plus clone size are reproduced from that table; the DNA served to infer D and trimming. The data show 210,000 or so clones, approximately 80% seen once. Grouping used clinical history reported by participants in a survey and questionnaire. The data were taken from a study of blood T cell repertoires in COVID-19. About the study: COVID-19 samples, acute and convalescent, were from the United States, Italy and Spain. The cDNA or gDNA used as material had been derived from T cells, B-cell-depleted T cells, or PBMCs.

The TCR was taken from a man aged 25-40 years with acute COVID-19. Sequencing was done on a sample of PBMCs or T cells enriched from blood (not recorded which). The chain combines TRBV29-1 with TRBJ1-1; no firm D call. The CDR3 DNA reads TGCACCATCGTTAGTTATCCGGAAGCTTTCTTT. Amino acid sequence: CTIVSYPEAFF.